This TCR beta chain was sequenced for a study of shared clonotypes between healthy human individuals. Sequencing was performed on unsorted PBMC DNA using ten immunoSEQ deep assay plates. Libraries were prepared by immunoSEQ multiplex PCR; TCRdb keeps only in-frame clonotypes and omits some of them. The sample includes approximately 500,000 clones, around 73% of them seen just once. Germline values: CDR1 SQVTM, CDR2 ANQGSEA. Trimming took 3 bases from V and 3 from J, leaving 11 bases between them. CDR3 length: 14 amino acids. This sequence was found in a woman aged 40 to 50 in good health. Some clones in this sample may be carry-over from other donors' samples. The sample consisted of PBMCs. The rearrangement uses TRBV29-1 and TRBJ1-4; D is possibly TRBD1 (6 bases). The CDR3 nucleotides read TGCAGCGTTGACCTGACAGGCTCTAATGAAAAACTGTTTTTT. Its translation: CSVDLTGSNEKLFF.